What follows describes a single T cell receptor (beta chain). No antigen is known for it. It has no much larger one-base neighbor in the sample; base qualities were not kept. This entry is derived from a study of siplizumab effects on memory and regulatory T cells (dated by TCRdb to about 2019). Context from the whole study: The effect of the anti-CD2 antibody siplizumab on alloreactive T-cell subsets was examined in allogeneic mixed lymphocyte reactions constructed from human PBMCs.

Overall study results and their limits: Greater diversity appeared to be present in unstimulated naive T cells than in memory T cells, and a substantial contribution to the alloresponse seemed to be made by naive cells. Of the alloreactive CD4+ clones that could be mapped, the Treg-derived share averaged about 63% with siplizumab compared with roughly 27% in control reactions. The suppressive function of proliferating Tregs from siplizumab cultures was not functionally confirmed. Siplizumab significantly lowered the cumulative frequency of alloreactive sequences that could be traced to unstimulated CD4+ memory T cells. About 80-96% of proliferating CD4+ or CD8+ clones could not be given a naive or memory phenotype. Because sequences below about 10^-5 frequency were poorly captured, only a minor fraction of alloreactive clones could be mapped to unstimulated subsets.

Sorted unstimulated T cells and proliferating T cells recovered from mixed lymphocyte reactions were subjected to TCRbeta CDR3 sequencing. Fresh whole blood from around 11 HLA-typed healthy donors was used to isolate PBMCs. The library came from the immunoSEQ multiplex PCR assay. Approximately 93,000 TCR templates per sample were assayed by the deep sequencing platform. Genomic DNA extracted from sorted T cells was the material used for TCRbeta CDR3 sequencing. As for the authors' bioinformatics: Clonal analysis of TCRbeta CDR3 data was done in the R programming language. Unstimulated samples were compared with post-reaction CFSE-low samples to define alloreactive CD4+ and CD8+ clones. Alloreactive CD4+ clones were assigned to regulatory or non-regulatory origin by matching sequences to sorted unstimulated Treg and non-Treg repertoires. TCRdb stores this immuneACCESS table with in-frame sequences only. Part of the clones is absent; in the studies checked, under half of the shortfall reflects unresolved V genes, and no reason is known for the rest. V and J calls and clone size follow that table, whereas D and trimming were derived from the DNA. This sample comprises fewer than 85,000 clones, around 95% of them detected only once. The top ten clones comprise under 20% of the sample.

Counted from cysteine to phenylalanine, this CDR3 has 14 amino acids. Solely the CDR3 DNA is kept, with 42 bases framed from the first base. CDR1 and CDR2, per the germline V gene (reference sequence), are MNHNY and SVGAGI. V is clipped by 4 bases and J by 5 bases, and the sequence between their germline boundaries is 12 bases long. The sample comprised CD8+ T cells sorted from blood. The rearranged chain carries TRBV6-6 and TRBJ1-5, with a tentative D gene TRBD1 over 5 matching bases. The origin of this receptor is a human donor in good health. CDR3 protein: CASSWGRGHQPQHF. Here is the DNA: TGTGCCAGCAGTTGGGGGAGAGGCCATCAGCCCCAGCATTTT.